The clone carrying this T cell receptor (beta chain) was observed many times. Its target is not known. As every portion of the isolated RNA was reverse transcribed, the sequencing read expressed TCRB transcripts. Libraries were prepared by immunoSEQ multiplex PCR; TCRdb keeps only in-frame clonotypes and omits some of them. The table lists roughly 150,000 clones, approximately 8% of them singletons. This record belongs to a study of beta chain features in type 1 diabetes. Study-level results: Shorter templates may be favored by PCR, equally so in patients and controls. More deletions and fewer insertions at VDJ junctions were seen in type 1 diabetes patients. TCRB CDR3s were moderately but significantly shorter in Type 1 diabetes patients in all four CD4+ subsets.

V lost 4 bases to trimming and J lost 6 bases; unmatched junction nucleotides: 8. Germline CDR1 is SGHRS and CDR2 is YFSETQ. The CDR3 consists of 14 residues. The chain is built from TRBV5-1 and TRBJ1-2; 8 nucleotides agree with TRBD1. Sequenced: central memory CD4+ T cells from blood. The source of this sequence is a woman in her thirties or forties with type 1 diabetes. The CDR3 sequence is CASSPGQGGNGYTF. The CDR3 DNA is TGCGCCAGCAGCCCTGGACAGGGAGGCAATGGCTACACCTTC.